The 3 T cell receptor beta chains in this list originate from one sample, sequenced in a study of cytomegalovirus exposure and HLA in healthy donors. It was with 60 Vbeta and 13 Jbeta primers that the PCR ran. Method: immunoSEQ multiplex PCR; TCRdb's copy keeps in-frame clones and lacks some. The table shows 90,000 to 110,000 clones, with about 80% occurring only once. The sequenced sample was PBMCs. Receptors originate from a man aged 25-40 years in good health and CMV-seronegative.

The table lists this clone with a few counts. This chain joins TRBV6-1 and TRBJ1-2; 11 bases match TRBD1. Germline V gene sequence: CDR1 MNHNS, CDR2 SASEGT. Trimming cost V 4 bases and J 8 bases; bases outside gene matches: 15. This CDR3 is built from 17 residues. The CDR3 DNA sequence: TGTGCCAGCAGTGCCGGGACAGGGGGTGGGAGGGACGACGGCTACACCTTC. Its protein is CASSAGTGGGRDDGYTF.

For this clone: One end of the junction does not line up with germline, which may come from a read error. Other nucleotide sequences from this sample produce the same CDR3. V and J are TRBV9 and TRBJ2-1; a weak D match, TRBD2 (5 bases). The CDR3 totals 13 residues. The germline V gene has CDR1 SGDLS and CDR2 YYNGEE. DNA for the CDR3: TGTGCCAGCAGCGTAGGGCCTAGCAATGAGCAATTCTTC. It codes for CASSVGPSNEQFF. The full variable domain, rest sourced from reference TRBV9 and TRBJ2-1, is DSGVTQTPKHLITATGQRVTLRCSPRSGDLSVYWYQQSLDQGLQFLIQYYNGEERAKGNILERFSAQQFPDLHSELNLSSLELGDSALYFCASSVGPSNEQFFGPGTRLTVL.

The chain employs TRBV19 and TRBJ1-5, with 7 bases lining up with TRBD1. The CDR3 spans 15 residues. Germline-derived CDR1 and CDR2 are LNHDA and SQIVND (reference sequence). The ends lost 6 bases at V and 2 bases at J; junction bases unmatched: 7. The CDR3 sequence is CASSRVQGGNQPQHF. CDR3 nucleotides: TGTGCCAGTAGCCGCGTCCAGGGGGGCAATCAGCCCCAGCATTTT.